The rows below give T cell receptor beta chains drawn from one sample of a study of CD8 T cells in Susac syndrome. From the immunoSEQ multiplex PCR reads, TCRdb called clonotypes with MiXCR, one entry per CDR3 protein. Of about 200,000 distinct CDR3 sequences listed, 95% were seen once; the top ten hold under 0.12%. Sequencing was carried out using CD4+ T cells from PBMCs. These receptors came from a human donor in good health. The CDR3 runs from the conserved cysteine through the conserved F or W. D genes are given only for firm matches. A clone size is listed for some rows: how often the clone was seen (once, few, many), or a class if it is expanded.

cdr3_nt: TGTGCCAGCAGATCTAGCGGGGCCTACAATGAGCAGTTCTTC
cdr3_aa: CASRSSGAYNEQFF
clone_size: .
d_call: TRBD2
v_call: TRBV14
j_call: TRBJ2-1

cdr3_nt: TGCAGCGTTGAATCTCGCTCCTACAATGAGCAGTTCTTC
cdr3_aa: CSVESRSYNEQFF
clone_size: .
d_call: .
v_call: TRBV29-1
j_call: TRBJ2-1

cdr3_nt: TGTGCCAGCTCACCACACGAGACCCAGTACTTC
cdr3_aa: CASSPHETQYF
clone_size: once
d_call: .
v_call: TRBV18
j_call: TRBJ2-5

cdr3_nt: TGTGCCAGCGGCGGGGCCCCGAATTCACCCCTCCACTTT
cdr3_aa: CASGGAPNSPLHF
clone_size: .
d_call: .
v_call: TRBV12-3/TRBV12-4
j_call: TRBJ1-6

cdr3_nt: TGTGCCAGCAGCTTGGTCGGGGAGGACATTCAGTACTTC
cdr3_aa: CASSLVGEDIQYF
clone_size: .
d_call: .
v_call: TRBV5-6
j_call: TRBJ2-4

cdr3_nt: TGCAGTGCTAGAGATCCCCAGCGGGGGCCACTCAATGAGCAGTTCTTC
cdr3_aa: CSARDPQRGPLNEQFF
clone_size: .
d_call: TRBD2
v_call: TRBV20-1
j_call: TRBJ2-1

cdr3_nt: TGTGCCAGCAGCCAAGATTTGAAGGGGAAAGAGACCCAGTACTTC
cdr3_aa: CASSQDLKGKETQYF
clone_size: .
d_call: .
v_call: TRBV14
j_call: TRBJ2-5

cdr3_nt: TGTGCCAGCAAAAGGGTCCGGGGCCGGACGCAGTATTTT
cdr3_aa: CASKRVRGRTQYF
clone_size: .
d_call: .
v_call: TRBV7-2
j_call: TRBJ2-3

cdr3_nt: TGTGCCACCAGTGTAAACTCGCAGATCAACAGGGGAAACACCATATATTTT
cdr3_aa: CATSVNSQINRGNTIYF
clone_size: .
d_call: .
v_call: TRBV15
j_call: TRBJ1-3

cdr3_nt: TGTGCCAGCAGCCCAAAGGCTAGCGGGGGGCACCGCGACTTCTACGAGCAGTACTTC
cdr3_aa: CASSPKASGGHRDFYEQYF
clone_size: .
d_call: TRBD2
v_call: TRBV12-3/TRBV12-4
j_call: TRBJ2-7

cdr3_nt: TGCGCCAGCAGCTCTATGACTAGCGGGAGTAACGATGAGCAGTTCTTC
cdr3_aa: CASSSMTSGSNDEQFF
clone_size: .
d_call: TRBD2
v_call: TRBV5-1
j_call: TRBJ2-1

cdr3_nt: TGCAGTGCTAGAGATCAGGGACTAGCGGGAAAGAGCACAGATACGCAGTATTTT
cdr3_aa: CSARDQGLAGKSTDTQYF
clone_size: .
d_call: TRBD2
v_call: TRBV20-1
j_call: TRBJ2-3

cdr3_nt: TGTGCCAGCAGCGCGAGACTAGCGGGGTCCTCCTACAATGAGCAGTTCTTC
cdr3_aa: CASSARLAGSSYNEQFF
clone_size: .
d_call: TRBD2
v_call: TRBV5-4
j_call: TRBJ2-1

cdr3_nt: TGCAGCGTTGAGGGACAGATGAACACTGAAGCTTTCTTT
cdr3_aa: CSVEGQMNTEAFF
clone_size: .
d_call: TRBD1
v_call: TRBV29-1
j_call: TRBJ1-1

cdr3_nt: TGTGCCAGCAGGGGACTACTAGCGGAGGGGGGCAATGAGCAGTTCTTC
cdr3_aa: CASRGLLAEGGNEQFF
clone_size: .
d_call: TRBD2
v_call: TRBV6-1
j_call: TRBJ2-1

cdr3_nt: TGTGCCAGCAGCCAAAATGGGAATAGATACAATGAGCAGTTCTTC
cdr3_aa: CASSQNGNRYNEQFF
clone_size: .
d_call: .
v_call: TRBV3-1
j_call: TRBJ2-1

cdr3_nt: TGTGCCAGCAGTCCCTTGGGTGAGACCCAGTACTTC
cdr3_aa: CASSPLGETQYF
clone_size: .
d_call: .
v_call: TRBV27
j_call: TRBJ2-5

cdr3_nt: TGTGCTAGCAGCTTAGCGCCTAGCGGTCGATCCAATGAGCAGTTCTTC
cdr3_aa: CASSLAPSGRSNEQFF
clone_size: .
d_call: TRBD2
v_call: TRBV7-7
j_call: TRBJ2-1

cdr3_nt: TGTGCCAGTATCACCAGCGGTTTGCACTATGGCTACACCTTC
cdr3_aa: CASITSGLHYGYTF
clone_size: once
d_call: .
v_call: TRBV19
j_call: TRBJ1-2

cdr3_nt: TGCAGTGCAGCAGGAGCGGACACTGAAGCTTTCTTT
cdr3_aa: CSAAGADTEAFF
clone_size: .
d_call: .
v_call: TRBV20-1
j_call: TRBJ1-1

cdr3_nt: TGTGCTAGCAGCGCGGGGACCACAGATACGCAGTATTTT
cdr3_aa: CASSAGTTDTQYF
clone_size: .
d_call: .
v_call: TRBV7-7
j_call: TRBJ2-3

cdr3_nt: TGCGCCAGCAGCTTGTTCGGCCGGGGGAACACTGAAGCTTTCTTT
cdr3_aa: CASSLFGRGNTEAFF
clone_size: once
d_call: .
v_call: TRBV5-1
j_call: TRBJ1-1

cdr3_nt: TGCAGTGCTTTCTCGGGGAGCGGGGACACAGATACGCAGTATTTT
cdr3_aa: CSAFSGSGDTDTQYF
clone_size: .
d_call: TRBD2
v_call: TRBV20-1
j_call: TRBJ2-3

cdr3_nt: TGCAGCGTTCGAACAGGGCCCGCAGATACGCAGTATTTT
cdr3_aa: CSVRTGPADTQYF
clone_size: .
d_call: .
v_call: TRBV29-1
j_call: TRBJ2-3

cdr3_nt: TGTGCCACCGCGCCTTACTCCTACAATGAGCAGTTCTTC
cdr3_aa: CATAPYSYNEQFF
clone_size: once
d_call: .
v_call: TRBV24-1
j_call: TRBJ2-1

cdr3_nt: TGTGCCAGTACGCACGACCTTAGCAATCAGCCCCAGCATTTT
cdr3_aa: CASTHDLSNQPQHF
clone_size: .
d_call: .
v_call: TRBV19
j_call: TRBJ1-5

cdr3_nt: TGTGCCAGCAGTCGACAGGGAGGGGACAAAAACATTCAGTACTTC
cdr3_aa: CASSRQGGDKNIQYF
clone_size: .
d_call: .
v_call: TRBV28
j_call: TRBJ2-4

cdr3_nt: TGTGCCAGCAGCCCCGAAGAGGAGTTCACTGAAGCTTTCTTT
cdr3_aa: CASSPEEEFTEAFF
clone_size: .
d_call: .
v_call: TRBV3-1
j_call: TRBJ1-1

cdr3_nt: TGTGCCAGCAGGGACAGGGGCAACGACGAGCAGTACTTC
cdr3_aa: CASRDRGNDEQYF
clone_size: .
d_call: TRBD1
v_call: TRBV27
j_call: TRBJ2-7

cdr3_nt: TGTGCCACCAGCAGAGATCACCCGGCAGGGAGGCCCTACGAGCAGTACTTC
cdr3_aa: CATSRDHPAGRPYEQYF
clone_size: .
d_call: .
v_call: TRBV15
j_call: TRBJ2-7

cdr3_nt: TGCAGCGTCTCGAACACTGAAGCTTTCTTT
cdr3_aa: CSVSNTEAFF
clone_size: .
d_call: .
v_call: TRBV29-1
j_call: TRBJ1-1

cdr3_nt: TGCAGTGCTCCTATCAAGCGGGAGGGAGGATGGAGCACAGATACGCAGTATTTT
cdr3_aa: CSAPIKREGGWSTDTQYF
clone_size: .
d_call: TRBD2
v_call: TRBV20-1
j_call: TRBJ2-3

cdr3_nt: TGTGCCAGCGTGCCCCTCGACACCTATGGCTACACCTTC
cdr3_aa: CASVPLDTYGYTF
clone_size: .
d_call: .
v_call: TRBV7-9
j_call: TRBJ1-2

cdr3_nt: TGTGCCAGCAGTGACCAGCTTGGGAGCCACACCTTC
cdr3_aa: CASSDQLGSHTF
clone_size: .
d_call: .
v_call: TRBV6-4
j_call: TRBJ1-2

cdr3_nt: TGCAGCGTTGAACGCTGGAACACTGAAGCTTTCTTT
cdr3_aa: CSVERWNTEAFF
clone_size: .
d_call: .
v_call: TRBV29-1
j_call: TRBJ1-1

cdr3_nt: TGCGCCAGCAGCCCGACTAGCGGGAGCTCCGGGGAGCTGTTTTTT
cdr3_aa: CASSPTSGSSGELFF
clone_size: .
d_call: TRBD2
v_call: TRBV5-1
j_call: TRBJ2-2

cdr3_nt: TGTGCCAGCAGTCGAGCACGGTCCAACACAGATACGCAGTATTTT
cdr3_aa: CASSRARSNTDTQYF
clone_size: .
d_call: .
v_call: TRBV7-2
j_call: TRBJ2-3

cdr3_nt: TGCAGCGCCACGGACAGGTGGCTCTATGGCTACACCTTC
cdr3_aa: CSATDRWLYGYTF
clone_size: .
d_call: TRBD1
v_call: TRBV29-1
j_call: TRBJ1-2

cdr3_nt: TGTGCCACCAGCAGCCGGCTAGCCAATGAGCAGTTCTTC
cdr3_aa: CATSSRLANEQFF
clone_size: .
d_call: .
v_call: TRBV15
j_call: TRBJ2-1

cdr3_nt: TGCAGCGCTGATAGCGCCCGGGGGTACAATGAGCAGTTCTTC
cdr3_aa: CSADSARGYNEQFF
clone_size: .
d_call: .
v_call: TRBV29-1
j_call: TRBJ2-1

cdr3_nt: TGTGCCAGCAGCGTCACGGTGACAGGGGGCTATGGCTACACCTTC
cdr3_aa: CASSVTVTGGYGYTF
clone_size: .
d_call: TRBD1
v_call: TRBV9
j_call: TRBJ1-2

cdr3_nt: TGTGCCAGCAACTCCGAGGGAGCGAACACTGAAGCTTTCTTT
cdr3_aa: CASNSEGANTEAFF
clone_size: once
d_call: .
v_call: TRBV11-1
j_call: TRBJ1-1

cdr3_nt: TGTGCCAGCAGCTTCCGGGACAGGGGGCGTAATGAGCAGTTCTTC
cdr3_aa: CASSFRDRGRNEQFF
clone_size: .
d_call: TRBD1
v_call: TRBV3-1
j_call: TRBJ2-1

cdr3_nt: TGTGCCAGCAGTCCCTCCCCGGGGGGCAGCCAGCCCCAGCATTTT
cdr3_aa: CASSPSPGGSQPQHF
clone_size: .
d_call: .
v_call: TRBV12-3/TRBV12-4
j_call: TRBJ1-5

cdr3_nt: TGTGCCAGCAGTCGCCGACAGGATGGGAACACTGAAGCTTTCTTT
cdr3_aa: CASSRRQDGNTEAFF
clone_size: .
d_call: .
v_call: TRBV6-5
j_call: TRBJ1-1

cdr3_nt: TGTGCCTGGAGTGAGAACAGAAATCAGCCCCAGCATTTT
cdr3_aa: CAWSENRNQPQHF
clone_size: .
d_call: .
v_call: TRBV30
j_call: TRBJ1-5

cdr3_nt: TGTGCCACTGGCCGGAGGAGGGGGGCCTACAATGAGCAGTTCTTC
cdr3_aa: CATGRRRGAYNEQFF
clone_size: .
d_call: .
v_call: TRBV9
j_call: TRBJ2-1

cdr3_nt: TGCGCCAGCAGCCAAGAGTACGCATCTCGGGCCGAGCAGTACTTC
cdr3_aa: CASSQEYASRAEQYF
clone_size: .
d_call: .
v_call: TRBV4-3
j_call: TRBJ2-7

cdr3_nt: TGCAGCCTCAGCACAGATACGCAGTATTTT
cdr3_aa: CSLSTDTQYF
clone_size: .
d_call: .
v_call: TRBV29-1
j_call: TRBJ2-3

cdr3_nt: TGTGCCAGTAGTATAGCACAGGGCGCTCAGCCCCAGCATTTT
cdr3_aa: CASSIAQGAQPQHF
clone_size: .
d_call: .
v_call: TRBV19
j_call: TRBJ1-5

cdr3_nt: TGCGCCAGCAGCACCAATACAGTGAACACTGAAGCTTTCTTT
cdr3_aa: CASSTNTVNTEAFF
clone_size: .
d_call: .
v_call: TRBV5-1
j_call: TRBJ1-1

cdr3_nt: TGTGCCAGCAAACAGGGGGTCTTCAATCAGCCCCAGCATTTT
cdr3_aa: CASKQGVFNQPQHF
clone_size: once
d_call: TRBD1
v_call: TRBV6-2/TRBV6-3
j_call: TRBJ1-5

cdr3_nt: TGTGCCAGCAGTGAAGACGGGGGCACAGATACGCAGTATTTT
cdr3_aa: CASSEDGGTDTQYF
clone_size: .
d_call: .
v_call: TRBV2
j_call: TRBJ2-3

cdr3_nt: TGCAGCTCCGACAGGGGGGACAATGAGCAGTTCTTC
cdr3_aa: CSSDRGDNEQFF
clone_size: .
d_call: TRBD1
v_call: TRBV29-1
j_call: TRBJ2-1